This T cell receptor delta chain was identified in a study of γδ T cells in repeated Plasmodium falciparum infection. The study, taken as a whole, reports: Malian donors came from one small rural village, predominantly one ethnic group.

Vgamma9/Vdelta2+ and Vdelta2-negative gammadelta T cells were flow-sorted from PBMC for bulk sequencing. Germline V CDR1 and CDR2: TSWWSYY, QGS. Trimming pared 4 bases from V and 7 bases from J, leaving 40 bases between. There are 22 residues in the CDR3. TCRdb applied CATT to the multiplex PCR reads for clone calling. The sample lists 53,000 or so delta-chain clones, 1.9% occurring once. In its sample, this clone was seen a few times. Its target is not known. The specimen was gamma-delta T cells from blood. This chain uses TRDV1 with TRDJ1; TRDD2 is a possible D gene (8 bases). This clonotype originated in a pool of human donors (malaria-infected and uninfected, not separated). CDR3 loop: CALGVTRLPRFLGVTNAGKLIF. For the CDR3, the DNA is TGTGCTCTTGGGGTGACGCGCCTTCCTAGGTTCCTGGGGGTTACTAACGCCGGTAAACTCATCTTT.